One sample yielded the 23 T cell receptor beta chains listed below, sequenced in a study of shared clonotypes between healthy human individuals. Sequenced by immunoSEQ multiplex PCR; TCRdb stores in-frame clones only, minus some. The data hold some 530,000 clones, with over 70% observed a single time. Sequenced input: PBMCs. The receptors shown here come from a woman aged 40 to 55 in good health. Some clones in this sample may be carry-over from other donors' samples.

CDR3 sequence reads: CASRQSGRNTGELFF. As DNA, the CDR3 is TGTGCCAGCAGACAAAGCGGGAGAAACACCGGGGAGCTGTTTTTT. The rearrangement joins TRBV6-6 to TRBJ2-2, with 8 bases lining up with TRBD2. CDR1 is MNHNY, CDR2 SVGAGI, per germline (reference sequence). V shed 6 bases, J shed 2 bases, and the junction held 5 bases outside the gene matches. CDR3 size: 15 residues.

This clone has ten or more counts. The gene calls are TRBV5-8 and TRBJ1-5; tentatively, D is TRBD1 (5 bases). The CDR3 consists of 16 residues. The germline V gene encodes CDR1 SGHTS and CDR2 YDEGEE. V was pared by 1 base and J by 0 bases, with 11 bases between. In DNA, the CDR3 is TGTGCCAGCAGCTTGCGTGCGGGGGATAGCAATCAGCCCCAGCATTTT. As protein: CASSLRAGDSNQPQHF.

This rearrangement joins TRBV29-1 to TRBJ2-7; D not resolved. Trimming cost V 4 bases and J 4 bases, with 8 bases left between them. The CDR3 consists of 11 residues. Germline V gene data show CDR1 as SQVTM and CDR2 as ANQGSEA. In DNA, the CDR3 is TGCAGCGTTGGTGAGGATTACGAGCAGTACTTC. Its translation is CSVGEDYEQYF.

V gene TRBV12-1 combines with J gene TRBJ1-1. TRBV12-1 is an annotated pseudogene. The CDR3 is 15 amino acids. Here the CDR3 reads CASSFTRSGRWEAFF. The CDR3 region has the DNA TGTGCCAGCAGCTTTACCAGGTCGGGGCGGTGGGAAGCTTTCTTT.

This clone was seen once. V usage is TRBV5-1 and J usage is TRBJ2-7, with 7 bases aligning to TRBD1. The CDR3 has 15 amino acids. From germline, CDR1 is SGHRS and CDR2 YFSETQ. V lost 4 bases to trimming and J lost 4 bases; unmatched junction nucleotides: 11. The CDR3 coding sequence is TGCGCCAGCAGCGTGGGGACAGTTGATTCGTACGAGCAGTACTTC. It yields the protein CASSVGTVDSYEQYF.

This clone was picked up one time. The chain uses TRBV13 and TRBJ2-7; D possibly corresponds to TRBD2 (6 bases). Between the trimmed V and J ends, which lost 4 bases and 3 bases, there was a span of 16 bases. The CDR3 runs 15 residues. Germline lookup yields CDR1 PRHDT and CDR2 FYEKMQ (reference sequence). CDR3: CASSSSLRGDYEQYF. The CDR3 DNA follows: TGTGCCAGCAGCTCCTCCTTGCGGGGAGACTACGAGCAGTACTTC.

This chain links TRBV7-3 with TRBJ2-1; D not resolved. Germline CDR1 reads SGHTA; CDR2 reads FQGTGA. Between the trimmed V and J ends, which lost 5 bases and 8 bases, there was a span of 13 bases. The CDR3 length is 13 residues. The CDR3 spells CASSPSFHDEQFF. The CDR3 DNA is TGTGCCAGCAGCCCCTCATTTCACGATGAGCAGTTCTTC.

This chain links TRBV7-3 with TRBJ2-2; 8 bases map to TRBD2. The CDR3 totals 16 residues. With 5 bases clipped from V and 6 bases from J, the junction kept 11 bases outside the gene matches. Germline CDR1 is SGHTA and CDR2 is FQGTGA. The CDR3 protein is CASSQLGLATAGELFF. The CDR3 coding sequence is TGTGCCAGCAGCCAACTCGGACTAGCAACTGCCGGGGAGCTGTTTTTT.

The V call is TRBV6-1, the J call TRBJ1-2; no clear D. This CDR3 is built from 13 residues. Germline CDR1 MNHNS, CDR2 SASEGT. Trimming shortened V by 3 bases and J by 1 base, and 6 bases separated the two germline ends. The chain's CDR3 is CASSEDGNYGYTF. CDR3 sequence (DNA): TGTGCCAGCAGTGAGGACGGTAACTATGGCTACACCTTC.

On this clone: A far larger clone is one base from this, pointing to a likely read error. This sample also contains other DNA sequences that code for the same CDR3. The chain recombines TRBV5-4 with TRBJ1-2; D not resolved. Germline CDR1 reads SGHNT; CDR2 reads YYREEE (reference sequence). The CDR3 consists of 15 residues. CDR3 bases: TGTGCCAGCAGCTCTGAGGAGGATTTTAACTATGGCTATACCTTC. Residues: CASSSEEDFNYGYTF.

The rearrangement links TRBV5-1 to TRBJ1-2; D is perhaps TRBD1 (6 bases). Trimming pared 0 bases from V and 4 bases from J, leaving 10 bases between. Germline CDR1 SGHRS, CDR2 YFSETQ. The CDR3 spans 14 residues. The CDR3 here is CASSLGQEVYGYTF. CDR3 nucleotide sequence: TGCGCCAGCAGCTTGGGACAGGAGGTCTATGGCTACACCTTC.

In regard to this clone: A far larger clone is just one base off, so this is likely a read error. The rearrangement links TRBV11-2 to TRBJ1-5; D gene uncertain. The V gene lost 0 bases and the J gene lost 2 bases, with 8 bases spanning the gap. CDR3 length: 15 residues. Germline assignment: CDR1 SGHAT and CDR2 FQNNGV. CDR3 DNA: TGTGCCAGCAGCTTAGATCGAAGGGGCAATCAGCCCCAGCATTTT. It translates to CASSLDRRGNQPQHF.

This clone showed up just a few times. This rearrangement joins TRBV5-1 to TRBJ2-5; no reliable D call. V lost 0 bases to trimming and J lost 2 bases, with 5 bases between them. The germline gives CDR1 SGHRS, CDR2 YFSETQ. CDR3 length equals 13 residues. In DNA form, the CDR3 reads TGCGCCAGCAGCTTGGAGGCACAAGAGACCCAGTACTTC. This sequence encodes CASSLEAQETQYF.

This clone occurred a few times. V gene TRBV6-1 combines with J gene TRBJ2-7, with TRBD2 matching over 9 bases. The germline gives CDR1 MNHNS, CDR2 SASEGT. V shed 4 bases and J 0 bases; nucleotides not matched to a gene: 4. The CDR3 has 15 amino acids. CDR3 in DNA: TGTGCCAGCAGTGCCGAGACTAGCGGCTCCTACGAGCAGTACTTC. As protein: CASSAETSGSYEQYF.

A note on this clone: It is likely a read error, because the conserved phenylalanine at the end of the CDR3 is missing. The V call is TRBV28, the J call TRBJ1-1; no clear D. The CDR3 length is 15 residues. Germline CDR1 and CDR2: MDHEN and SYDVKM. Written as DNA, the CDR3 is TGTGTCAGCAATCCGGGCGACTTGTGGGACACTGAAGCTTTCCTT. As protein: CVSNPGDLWDTEAFL.

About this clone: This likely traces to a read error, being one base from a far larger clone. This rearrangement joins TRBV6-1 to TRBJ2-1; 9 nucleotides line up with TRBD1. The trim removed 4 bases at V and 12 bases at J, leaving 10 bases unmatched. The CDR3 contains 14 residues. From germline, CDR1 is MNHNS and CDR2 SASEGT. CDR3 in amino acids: CASSGGQGYEGQFF. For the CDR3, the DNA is TGTGCCAGCAGTGGCGGACAGGGGTACGAGGGGCAGTTCTTC.

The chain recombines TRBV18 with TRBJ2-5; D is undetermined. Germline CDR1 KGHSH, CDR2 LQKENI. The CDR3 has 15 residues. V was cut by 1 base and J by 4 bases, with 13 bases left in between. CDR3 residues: CASSPQATGGETQYF. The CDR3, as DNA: TGTGCCAGCTCACCACAGGCCACGGGCGGAGAGACCCAGTACTTC.

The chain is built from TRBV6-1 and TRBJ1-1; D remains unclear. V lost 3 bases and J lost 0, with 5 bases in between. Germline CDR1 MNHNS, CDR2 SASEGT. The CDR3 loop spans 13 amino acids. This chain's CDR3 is CASSEGLNTEAFF. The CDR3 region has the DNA TGTGCCAGCAGTGAGGGGTTGAACACTGAAGCTTTCTTT.

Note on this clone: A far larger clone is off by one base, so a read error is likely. The CDR3 here is CSVVQGSGTEAFF. CDR3 DNA sequence: TGCAGCGTTGTACAGGGCAGCGGCACTGAAGCTTTCTTT. The rearrangement joins TRBV29-1 to TRBJ1-1; tentative D call: TRBD1 (6 bases). CDR1 and CDR2 (germline): SQVTM, ANQGSEA. V was cut by 4 bases and J by 4 bases, with 13 bases left in between. CDR3 length: 13 residues.

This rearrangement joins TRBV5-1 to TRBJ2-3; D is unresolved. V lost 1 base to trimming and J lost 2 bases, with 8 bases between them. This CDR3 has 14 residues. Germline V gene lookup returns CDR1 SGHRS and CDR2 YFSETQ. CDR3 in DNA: TGCGCCAGCAGCTTGTGGCGGACCACAGATACGCAGTATTTT. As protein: CASSLWRTTDTQYF.

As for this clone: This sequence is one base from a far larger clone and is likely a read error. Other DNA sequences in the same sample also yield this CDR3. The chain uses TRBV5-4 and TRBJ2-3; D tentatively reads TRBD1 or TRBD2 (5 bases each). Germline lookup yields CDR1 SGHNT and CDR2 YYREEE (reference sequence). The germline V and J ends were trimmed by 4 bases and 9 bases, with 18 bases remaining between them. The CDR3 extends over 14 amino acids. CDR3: CASSARFGADTQYF. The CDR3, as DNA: TGTGCCAGCAGCGCTCGCTTCGGGGCTGACACGCAGTATTTT.

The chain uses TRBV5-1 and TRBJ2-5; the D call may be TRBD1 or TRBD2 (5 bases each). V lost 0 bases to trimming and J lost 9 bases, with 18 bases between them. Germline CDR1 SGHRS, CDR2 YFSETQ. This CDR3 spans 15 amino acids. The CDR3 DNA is TGCGCCAGCAGCTTGGGGGGGACCTCCCCAGAACCCCAGTACTTC. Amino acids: CASSLGGTSPEPQYF.

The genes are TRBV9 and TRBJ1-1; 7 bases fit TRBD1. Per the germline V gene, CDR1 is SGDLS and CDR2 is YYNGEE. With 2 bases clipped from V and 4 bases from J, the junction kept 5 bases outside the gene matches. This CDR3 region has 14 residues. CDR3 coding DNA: TGTGCCAGCAGCGTTATTCAGGGGGGCACTGAAGCTTTCTTT. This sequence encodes CASSVIQGGTEAFF.